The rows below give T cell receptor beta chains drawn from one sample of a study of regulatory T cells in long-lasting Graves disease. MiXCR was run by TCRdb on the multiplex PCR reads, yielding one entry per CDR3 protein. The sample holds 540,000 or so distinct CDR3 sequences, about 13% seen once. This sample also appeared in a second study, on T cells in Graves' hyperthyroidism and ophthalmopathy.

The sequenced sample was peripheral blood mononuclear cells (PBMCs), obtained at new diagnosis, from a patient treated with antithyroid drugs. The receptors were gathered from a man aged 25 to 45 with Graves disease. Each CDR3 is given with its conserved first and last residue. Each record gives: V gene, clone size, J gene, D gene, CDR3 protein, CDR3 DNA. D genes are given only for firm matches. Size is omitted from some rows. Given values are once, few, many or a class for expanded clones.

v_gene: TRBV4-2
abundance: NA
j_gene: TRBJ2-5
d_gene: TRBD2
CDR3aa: CASSQAPGLVGVDPKTQYF
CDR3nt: TGTGCCAGCAGCCAGGCACCGGGACTAGTGGGAGTCGATCCTAAGACCCAGTACTTC

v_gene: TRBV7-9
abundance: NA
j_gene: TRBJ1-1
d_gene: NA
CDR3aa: CASSFVRDEAFF
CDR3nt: TGTGCCAGCAGCTTTGTCAGGGATGAAGCTTTCTTT

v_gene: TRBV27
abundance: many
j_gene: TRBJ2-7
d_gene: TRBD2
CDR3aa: CASSLGSGRTYEQYF
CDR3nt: TGTGCCAGCAGCTTAGGTAGCGGGAGGACCTACGAGCAGTACTTC

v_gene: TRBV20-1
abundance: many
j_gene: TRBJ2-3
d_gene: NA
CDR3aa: CSARDRRRSTDTQYF
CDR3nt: TGCAGTGCTAGAGACCGGAGGCGGAGCACAGATACGCAGTATTTT

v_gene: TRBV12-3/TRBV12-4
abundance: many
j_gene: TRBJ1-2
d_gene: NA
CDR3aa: CASSLVQGLVRGYTF
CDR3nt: TGTGCCAGCAGTTTGGTCCAGGGGTTGGTTCGTGGCTACACCTTC

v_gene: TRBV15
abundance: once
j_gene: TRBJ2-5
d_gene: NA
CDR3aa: CATSHPGVLVQEAQYF
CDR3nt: TGTGCCACCAGCCACCCCGGGGTGTTAGTTCAAGAGGCCCAGTACTTC

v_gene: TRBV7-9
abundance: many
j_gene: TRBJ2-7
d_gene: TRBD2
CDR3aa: CASSSSGSVMYEQYF
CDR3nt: TGTGCCAGCAGTTCAAGCGGGAGCGTTATGTACGAGCAGTACTTC

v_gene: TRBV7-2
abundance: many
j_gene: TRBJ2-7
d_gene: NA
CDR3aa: CASSLDYYEQYF
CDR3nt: TGTGCCAGCAGCTTGGACTACTACGAGCAGTACTTC

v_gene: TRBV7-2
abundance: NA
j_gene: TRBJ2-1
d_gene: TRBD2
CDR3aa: CASSSSRSSGGGNEQFF
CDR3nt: TGTGCCAGCAGCTCCTCCCGGTCTAGCGGGGGGGGCAATGAGCAGTTCTTC

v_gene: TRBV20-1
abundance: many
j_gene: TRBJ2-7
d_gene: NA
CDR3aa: CSARWGVSSYEQYF
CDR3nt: TGCAGTGCTAGATGGGGGGTGAGCTCCTACGAGCAGTACTTC

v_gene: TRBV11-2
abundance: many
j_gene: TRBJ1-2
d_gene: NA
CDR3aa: CATTPARGYTF
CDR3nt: TGTGCCACCACCCCAGCGCGCGGCTACACCTTC

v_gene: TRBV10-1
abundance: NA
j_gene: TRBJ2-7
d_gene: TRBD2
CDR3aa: CASSGGGNPGEQYF
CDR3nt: TGCGCCAGCAGTGGCGGGGGGAACCCGGGCGAGCAGTACTTC

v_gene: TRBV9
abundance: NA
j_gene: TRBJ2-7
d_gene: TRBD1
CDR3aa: CASSASRDRSGEQYF
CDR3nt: TGTGCCAGCAGCGCCTCACGGGACAGGTCGGGCGAGCAGTACTTC

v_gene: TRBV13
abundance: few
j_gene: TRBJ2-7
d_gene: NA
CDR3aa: CASSSSPPTYEQYF
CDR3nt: TGTGCCAGCAGCTCTAGCCCCCCCACCTACGAGCAGTACTTC

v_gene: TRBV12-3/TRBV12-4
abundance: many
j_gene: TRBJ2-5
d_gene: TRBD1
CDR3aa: CASRHQGAEETQYF
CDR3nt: TGTGCCAGCAGACATCAGGGGGCCGAGGAGACCCAGTACTTC

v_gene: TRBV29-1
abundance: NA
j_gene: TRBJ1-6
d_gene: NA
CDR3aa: CSPNPVESDNSPLHF
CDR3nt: TGCAGCCCTAACCCCGTTGAGAGTGACAATTCACCCCTCCACTTT

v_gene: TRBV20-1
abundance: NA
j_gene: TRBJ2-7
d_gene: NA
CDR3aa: CSARELGNEQYF
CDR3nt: TGCAGTGCTAGAGAATTGGGGAACGAGCAGTACTTC

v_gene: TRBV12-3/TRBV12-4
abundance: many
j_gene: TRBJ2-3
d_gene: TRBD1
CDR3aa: CASSLDRGRTQYF
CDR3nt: TGTGCCAGCAGTCTGGACAGGGGGAGAACGCAGTATTTT

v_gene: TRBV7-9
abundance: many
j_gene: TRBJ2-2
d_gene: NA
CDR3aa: CASSLAGPTGELFF
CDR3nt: TGTGCCAGCAGTTTAGCCGGACCCACCGGGGAGCTGTTTTTT

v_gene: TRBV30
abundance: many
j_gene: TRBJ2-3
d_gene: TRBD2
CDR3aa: CAWGQGLAGADTQYF
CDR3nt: TGTGCCTGGGGGCAAGGACTAGCGGGAGCAGATACGCAGTATTTT

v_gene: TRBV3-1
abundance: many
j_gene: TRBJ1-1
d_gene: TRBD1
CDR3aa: CASNSGGENTEAFF
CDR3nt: TGTGCCAGCAACTCAGGGGGAGAGAACACTGAAGCTTTCTTT

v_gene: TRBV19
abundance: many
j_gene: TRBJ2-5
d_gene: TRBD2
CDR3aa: CASSIGLAEETQYF
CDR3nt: TGTGCCAGTAGTATAGGCCTAGCGGAAGAGACCCAGTACTTC

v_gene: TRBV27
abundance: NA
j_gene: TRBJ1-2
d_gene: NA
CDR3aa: CASRPQTNANYGYTF
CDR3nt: TGTGCCAGCAGGCCTCAGACAAACGCTAACTATGGCTACACCTTC

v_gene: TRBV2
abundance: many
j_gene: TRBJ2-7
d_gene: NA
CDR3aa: CAEGVADYPYEQYF
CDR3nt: TGTGCCGAGGGGGTAGCGGACTATCCCTACGAGCAGTACTTC

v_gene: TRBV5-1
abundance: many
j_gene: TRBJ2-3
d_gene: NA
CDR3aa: CASSPGPAASADTQYF
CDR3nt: TGCGCCAGCAGCCCGGGGCCCGCGGCTAGCGCAGATACGCAGTATTTT

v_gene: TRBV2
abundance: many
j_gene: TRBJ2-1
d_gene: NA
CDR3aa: CASSGVGNEQFF
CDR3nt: TGTGCCAGCAGTGGTGTTGGGAATGAGCAGTTCTTC

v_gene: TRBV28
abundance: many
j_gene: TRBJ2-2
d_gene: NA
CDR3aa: CASSLHASGELFF
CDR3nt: TGTGCCAGCAGTTTGCACGCAAGCGGGGAGCTGTTTTTT

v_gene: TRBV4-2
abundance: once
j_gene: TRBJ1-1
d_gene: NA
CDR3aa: CASSQDLGNTEAFF
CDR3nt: TGTGCCAGCAGCCAAGATCTTGGGAACACTGAAGCTTTCTTT

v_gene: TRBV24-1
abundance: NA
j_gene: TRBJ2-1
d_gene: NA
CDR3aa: CATRPSLNNEQFF
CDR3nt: TGTGCCACCCGACCGTCCTTAAACAATGAGCAGTTCTTC

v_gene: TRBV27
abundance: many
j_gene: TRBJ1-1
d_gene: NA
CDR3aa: CASSLLGSTEAFF
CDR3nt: TGTGCCAGTAGTCTCTTAGGAAGCACTGAAGCTTTCTTT

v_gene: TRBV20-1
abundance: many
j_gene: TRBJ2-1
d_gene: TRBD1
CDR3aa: CSARAGTGRAEQFF
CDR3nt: TGCAGTGCTAGAGCTGGGACAGGGAGGGCTGAGCAGTTCTTC

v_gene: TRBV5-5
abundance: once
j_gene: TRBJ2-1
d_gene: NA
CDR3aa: CASSLGSPNSYNEQFF
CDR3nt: TGTGCCAGCAGCTTGGGTAGCCCTAACTCCTACAATGAGCAGTTCTTC

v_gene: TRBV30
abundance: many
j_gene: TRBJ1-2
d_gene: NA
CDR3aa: CAWSAGNYGYTF
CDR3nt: TGTGCCTGGAGTGCGGGGAACTATGGCTACACCTTC

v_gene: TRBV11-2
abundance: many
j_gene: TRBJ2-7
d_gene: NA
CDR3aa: CASSPIRDPYEQYF
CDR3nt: TGTGCCAGCAGCCCCATCCGGGACCCATACGAGCAGTACTTC

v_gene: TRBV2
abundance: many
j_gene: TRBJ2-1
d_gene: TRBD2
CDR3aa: CASGRGKTSGRADEQFF
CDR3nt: TGTGCCAGCGGACGGGGAAAGACTAGCGGGAGGGCCGATGAGCAGTTCTTC

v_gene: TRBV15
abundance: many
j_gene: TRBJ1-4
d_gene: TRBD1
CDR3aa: CATNSGQFNEKLFF
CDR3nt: TGTGCCACGAATTCGGGACAGTTTAATGAAAAACTGTTTTTT

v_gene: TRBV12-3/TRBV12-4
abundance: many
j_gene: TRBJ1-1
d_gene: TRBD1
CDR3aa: CATNRGAEAFF
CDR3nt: TGTGCCACCAACAGGGGTGCTGAAGCTTTCTTT

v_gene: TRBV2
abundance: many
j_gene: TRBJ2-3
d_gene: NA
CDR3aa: CASSVRGRSQGDTQYF
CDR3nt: TGTGCCAGCAGCGTAAGGGGCCGCTCCCAAGGGGATACGCAGTATTTT

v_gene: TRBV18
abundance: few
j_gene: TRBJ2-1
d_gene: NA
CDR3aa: CASSPTDRSYNEQFF
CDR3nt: TGTGCCAGCTCACCAACTGACAGATCCTACAATGAGCAGTTCTTC

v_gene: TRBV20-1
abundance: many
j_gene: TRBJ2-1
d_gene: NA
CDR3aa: CSASWYNEQFF
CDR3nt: TGCAGTGCTAGTTGGTACAATGAGCAGTTCTTC

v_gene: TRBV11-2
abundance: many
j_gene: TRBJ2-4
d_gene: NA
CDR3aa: CASTGHRENIQYF
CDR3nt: TGTGCCAGCACCGGCCACCGGGAAAACATTCAGTACTTC

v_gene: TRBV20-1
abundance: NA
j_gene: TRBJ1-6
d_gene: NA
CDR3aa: CSASEDPYNSPLHF
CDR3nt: TGCAGTGCTTCGGAAGATCCCTATAATTCACCCCTCCACTTT

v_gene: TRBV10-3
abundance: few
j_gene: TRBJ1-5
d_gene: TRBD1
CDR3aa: CAIRGDRYSNQPQHF
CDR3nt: TGTGCCATCAGGGGGGACAGGTATAGCAATCAGCCCCAGCATTTT

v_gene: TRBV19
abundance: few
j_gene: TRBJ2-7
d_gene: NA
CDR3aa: CASRAGTTYEQYF
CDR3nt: TGTGCCAGCAGAGCCGGGACAACCTACGAGCAGTACTTC

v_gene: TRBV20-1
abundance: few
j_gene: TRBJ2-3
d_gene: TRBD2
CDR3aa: CSARFPGTRIADTQYF
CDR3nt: TGCAGTGCTAGATTTCCCGGGACTAGAATCGCAGATACGCAGTATTTT

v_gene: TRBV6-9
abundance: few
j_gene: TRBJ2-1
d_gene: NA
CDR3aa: CASSSRFAGLLVDNEQFF
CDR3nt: TGTGCCAGCAGTTCTAGGTTCGCAGGACTCCTAGTTGACAATGAGCAGTTCTTC

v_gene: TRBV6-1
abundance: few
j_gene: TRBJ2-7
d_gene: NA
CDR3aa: CASSPMPGGSYEQYF
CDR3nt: TGTGCCAGCAGTCCAATGCCCGGCGGCTCCTACGAGCAGTACTTC

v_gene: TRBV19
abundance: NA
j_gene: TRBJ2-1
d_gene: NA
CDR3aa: CASSIPSIGVEQFF
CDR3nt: TGTGCCAGTAGTATTCCGTCGATCGGTGTTGAGCAGTTCTTC

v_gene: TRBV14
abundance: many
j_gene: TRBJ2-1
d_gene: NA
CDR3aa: CASSQQGWYEQFF
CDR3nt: TGTGCCAGCAGCCAACAGGGGTGGTATGAGCAGTTCTTC

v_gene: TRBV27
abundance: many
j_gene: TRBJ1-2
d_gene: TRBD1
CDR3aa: CASSPGGSPGWGYTF
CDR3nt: TGTGCCAGCAGTCCAGGGGGTTCCCCGGGATGGGGCTACACCTTC

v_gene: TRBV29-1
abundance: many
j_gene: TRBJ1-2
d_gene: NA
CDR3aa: CSVERGGSGYTF
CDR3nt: TGCAGCGTTGAAAGGGGAGGGAGTGGCTACACCTTC

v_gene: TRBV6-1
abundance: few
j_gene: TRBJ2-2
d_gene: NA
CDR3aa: CASQVDTGELFF
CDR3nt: TGTGCCAGCCAAGTGGACACCGGGGAGCTGTTTTTT

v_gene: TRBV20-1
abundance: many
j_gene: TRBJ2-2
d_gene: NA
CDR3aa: CSVIGGSNTGELFF
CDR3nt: TGCAGTGTAATAGGTGGTTCGAACACCGGGGAGCTGTTTTTT

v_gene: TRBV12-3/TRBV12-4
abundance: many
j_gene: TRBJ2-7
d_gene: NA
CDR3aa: CASSLHQSYEQYF
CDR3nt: TGTGCCAGCAGTTTACACCAATCCTACGAGCAGTACTTC